The present entry profiles one T cell receptor (beta chain) with its context. One junction end disagrees with the germline gene, perhaps due to a read error. This sample stems from a study of molecular identifiers for immune sequencing clone quantification. Study-level information: Five aliquots were made in replicates from the RNA of 20,000 or 100,000 naive CD8 cells, and four were sequenced.

Making the bulk TCR libraries relied on previously described methods and listed TCR primers. One entry per CDR3 protein results from TCRdb running MiXCR on the PCR reads. The sample lists a few hundred thousand distinct CDR3 sequences; over 20% were seen once. RNA fractions of 10%, 30% or 50% and roughly 17,000 to 1,100,000 sorted cells were the source of naive CD8 libraries. Material for sequencing was naive CD8+ T cells from blood, with Jurkat cell RNA spiked in. Subset denoted: FACS-sorted CD8+CD4-CCR7+CD45RA+ naive T cells. This receptor was obtained from a human donor in good health. Some libraries in this study had Jurkat cell RNA spiked in.

This CDR3 reads CASSSQGYSNRPQHF. The CDR3 DNA follows: TGTGCCAGCAGCTCTCAGGGGTATAGCAATCGGCCCCAGCATTTT. The chain links TRBV7-2 to TRBJ1-5; D is possibly TRBD1 (6 bases). Germline V gene sequence: CDR1 SGHTA, CDR2 FQGNSA. The CDR3 length is 15 residues.